The clone carrying this T cell receptor (beta chain) was detected only once. Its antigen is not known. Produced via immunoSEQ multiplex PCR; TCRdb's table is partial and in-frame only. The sample lists 10,000 or so clones; about two thirds were seen once. This specimen belongs to a study of T cell repertoires in urothelial bladder cancer. Findings of the study overall: One T-cell clone reached up to roughly 15% of carcinoma infiltrating lymphocytes.

From germline, CDR1 is SGHDN and CDR2 FVKESK. The CDR3 sequence is 16 residues long. V was trimmed by 1 base and J by 7 bases, leaving 19 bases between them. This TCR was recovered from a human donor with a benign inflammatory bladder lesion. The chain has TRBV14 and TRBJ1-2; D gene unclear. Sequences were obtained from tumor-infiltrating cells from bladder cancer. CDR3 sequence reads: CASSQVRGLGEGGYTF. The CDR3, as DNA: TGTGCCAGCAGCCAAGTTCGCGGACTCGGGGAAGGTGGCTACACCTTC.